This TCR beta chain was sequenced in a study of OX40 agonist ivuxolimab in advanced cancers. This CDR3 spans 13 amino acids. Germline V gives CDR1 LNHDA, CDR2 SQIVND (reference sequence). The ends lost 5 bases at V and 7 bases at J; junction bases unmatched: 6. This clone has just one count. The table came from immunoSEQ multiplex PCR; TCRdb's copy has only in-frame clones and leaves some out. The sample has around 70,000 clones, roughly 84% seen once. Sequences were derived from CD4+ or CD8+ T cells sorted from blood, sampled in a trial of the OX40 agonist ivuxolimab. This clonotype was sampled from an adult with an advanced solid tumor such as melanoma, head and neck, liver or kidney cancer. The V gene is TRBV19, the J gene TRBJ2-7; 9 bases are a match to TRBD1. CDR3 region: CASSEQGAGEQYF. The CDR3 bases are TGTGCCAGTAGTGAACAGGGGGCTGGGGAGCAGTACTTC.